This entry is about one TCR beta chain. This sample was included in a study of Graves' ophthalmopathy and Graves' hyperthyroidism. Germline lookup yields CDR1 LNHNV and CDR2 YYDKDF (reference sequence). Trimming took off 0 bases at V and 7 bases at J, with 7 bases between the two ends. The CDR3 is 14 residues long. PBMCs had their origin in fresh peripheral blood (approximately 9.7 ml). Amplification targeted the TCR beta CDR3 regions, with RNA transcripts as the source material. The library came from an HTBI-primed first-round RT-PCR and a second-round multiplex PCR. MiXCR, run by TCRdb on the multiplex PCR reads, gives a single entry per CDR3 protein. The data contain around 43,000 distinct CDR3 sequences, around 50% of them singletons.

This chain uses TRBV15 with TRBJ1-6, with D possibly TRBD1 on 5 matching bases. This TCR was recovered from an adult man with Graves' ophthalmopathy. Source material: peripheral blood. In DNA form, the CDR3 reads TGTGCCACCAGCAGAGATGGGGACAATTCACCCCTCCACTTT. It specifies CATSRDGDNSPLHF.